The 23 T cell receptor beta chains in this list originate from one sample, sequenced in a study of CD8+CD57+ T cells in acquired aplastic anemia. Using genomic DNA as the template, TCR beta VDJ and CDR3 profiling was carried out. TCRdb reprocessed the reads with MiXCR, giving one entry per CDR3 protein. The sample lists around 180,000 distinct CDR3 sequences, 55% to 70% occurring once. The sequencing sample was made of sorted CD4+, CD8+, or CD8+CD57+ T cells (not recorded which) from PBMCs. These receptors all stem from a human donor with severe aplastic anemia or a healthy control (not recorded which).

This clonotype was counted only a few times. The CDR3 DNA reads as TGCAGTGCTCTCACTAGCGGGGGGCAAGAGACCCAGTACTTC. As protein: CSALTSGGQETQYF. The chain is built from TRBV20-1 and TRBJ2-5, with 12 bases identical to TRBD2. The CDR3 is made up of 14 amino acids. In germline, CDR1 is DFQATT, CDR2 SNEGSKA (reference sequence). The V segment lost 5 bases and the J segment 2 bases; nucleotides outside the gene matches: 3.

As for this clonotype: A clone one base away is much larger, so this may be a read error. J is TRBJ1-6 and V is TRBV6-6; 7 nucleotides align to TRBD1. Germline values: CDR1 MNHNY, CDR2 SVGAGI (reference sequence). The CDR3 is made up of 14 amino acids. Trimming cost V 2 bases and J 6 bases; bases outside gene matches: 1. The CDR3 reads CASSYGQVNSPLHF. CDR3 coding DNA: TGTGCCAGCAGTTACGGACAGGTTAATTCACCCCTCCACTTT.

About this clonotype: This sequence may be a read error, since a much larger clone differs from it by one base. V and J are TRBV13 and TRBJ2-5; D not resolved. Looked up from germline, CDR1 is PRHDT and CDR2 is FYEKMQ (reference sequence). The CDR3 totals 15 residues. The DNA for the CDR3 is TGTGCCAGCAGTTTGCAACCGGGCCGCCAAGAGAACCAGTACTTC. Translation: CASSLQPGRQENQYF.

The table lists this clonotype with a count of one. The chain carries TRBV9 and TRBJ1-3; tentative D call: TRBD1 (5 bases). CDR3 length equals 15 residues. Germline values: CDR1 SGDLS, CDR2 YYNGEE. Trimming shortened V by 0 bases and J by 1 base, and 8 bases separated the two germline ends. Written as DNA, the CDR3 is TGTGCCAGCAGCGTAGATGGGGGGTCTGGAAACACCATATATTTT. Amino acid sequence: CASSVDGGSGNTIYF.

Ten or more counts support this clonotype. The gene calls are TRBV6-6 and TRBJ1-6, with D maybe TRBD1 (5 bases). The germline V and J ends were trimmed by 0 bases and 0 bases, with 15 bases remaining between them. Germline CDR1 and CDR2: MNHNY and SVGAGI (reference sequence). This CDR3 is built from 19 residues. The CDR3 nucleotides read TGTGCCAGCAGTTACTCGTCGGGACGGGAAAGCTCCTATAATTCACCCCTCCACTTT. It is translated as CASSYSSGRESSYNSPLHF.

This chain connects TRBV20-1 to TRBJ2-7; 8 bases line up with TRBD2. This CDR3 has 14 amino acids. The junction had 6 bases not matched to a gene; V was cut back by 3 bases and J by 2 bases. Germline V gene sequence: CDR1 DFQATT, CDR2 SNEGSKA (reference sequence). As DNA, the CDR3 is TGCAGTGCTAGCGGGGGGGCCCAGGCCTACGAGCAGTACTTC. Translated: CSASGGAQAYEQYF.

V and J are TRBV7-3 and TRBJ2-3, with 13 bases matching TRBD2. Germline CDR1 and CDR2: SGHTA and FQGTGA. The CDR3 consists of 19 residues. Trimming removed 5 bases from V and 0 bases from J; junction bases left unmatched: 11. Here the CDR3 reads CASSLWGLAGQESTDTQYF. The DNA for the CDR3 is TGTGCCAGCAGCCTCTGGGGACTAGCGGGGCAGGAGAGCACAGATACGCAGTATTTT.

This chain joins TRBV25-1 and TRBJ2-1; D gene unclear. CDR3 size: 15 residues. Trimming pared 1 base from V and 5 bases from J, leaving 12 bases between. Germline loops: CDR1 MGHDK, CDR2 SYGVNS. The CDR3 sequence is CASSESRDIDNEQFF. CDR3 DNA sequence: TGTGCCAGCAGTGAATCTAGAGATATCGACAATGAGCAGTTCTTC.

This rearrangement joins TRBV13 to TRBJ2-2; no definite D call. Trimming took 5 bases from V and 7 from J, leaving 11 bases between them. Per germline, CDR1 PRHDT and CDR2 FYEKMQ (reference sequence). The length of the CDR3 is 13 residues. The CDR3 region is CASSPYLCGELFF. CDR3 bases: TGTGCCAGCAGCCCATACCTTTGCGGGGAGCTGTTTTTT.

This clonotype was recorded many times. The rearrangement links TRBV6-1 to TRBJ2-3; no reliable D call. Germline CDR1 MNHNS, CDR2 SASEGT. V shed 6 bases and J shed 10 bases, with 11 bases lying between them. The CDR3 totals 11 residues. CDR3 sequence: CASRYLIAQYF. In nucleotides, the CDR3 is TGTGCCAGCAGGTACTTAATTGCGCAGTATTTT.

Concerning this clonotype: A much larger clone lies a single base off, so this may be a read error. The gene calls are TRBV4-3 and TRBJ2-2; D is tentatively TRBD1 or TRBD2 (5 bases each). This CDR3 comprises 14 residues. Germline-derived CDR1 and CDR2 are LGHNA and YSLEER. CDR3 DNA: TGCGCCAGCAGCCAAGGGGTTGGGGGTGGAGAGCTGCTTTTT. This translates into CASSQGVGGGELLF.

The chain carries TRBV20-1 and TRBJ2-1, with 11 bases lining up with TRBD2. The trim removed 5 bases at V and 3 bases at J, leaving 9 bases unmatched. Germline V CDR1 and CDR2: DFQATT, SNEGSKA (reference sequence). The CDR3 is 16 amino acids. This CDR3 reads CSASRRGTSGYNEQFF. DNA for the CDR3: TGCAGTGCTTCTCGTCGCGGGACTAGCGGCTACAATGAGCAGTTCTTC.

The V gene is TRBV6-2 or TRBV6-3, the J gene TRBJ2-7; tentative D call: TRBD1 (6 bases). Germline V gene lookup returns CDR1 MNHEY and CDR2 SVGEGT. The CDR3 extends over 15 amino acids. V dropped 6 bases and J dropped 2 bases, with 17 bases sitting between them. CDR3 in amino acids: CASSHSQQGTYEQYF. In nucleotides, the CDR3 is TGTGCCAGCAGCCACTCACAACAGGGTACCTACGAGCAGTACTTC.

This clonotype was picked up one time. This chain joins TRBV10-3 and TRBJ1-1, with D possibly matching TRBD1 (5 bases). The V gene lost 8 bases and the J gene lost 0 bases, with 10 bases spanning the gap. The CDR3 is 13 amino acids. Germline CDR1 reads ENHRY; CDR2 reads SYGVKD. CDR3 in DNA: TGTGCCATCTCCGGGGGACTGAACACTGAAGCTTTCTTT. It encodes CAISGGLNTEAFF.

The chain recombines TRBV7-3 with TRBJ2-1; possibly TRBD1 or TRBD2 for D (6 bases each). The CDR3 contains 15 residues. The V gene's germline CDR1 is SGHTA and CDR2 FQGTGA. V was cut by 2 bases and J by 7 bases, with 15 bases left in between. CDR3 DNA: TGTGCCAGCAGCTTATATGGGGGCGCGGGGAATGAGCAGTTCTTC. As protein: CASSLYGGAGNEQFF.

A remark on this clonotype: With a much larger clone just one base away, this may be a read error. V is TRBV6-5 and J is TRBJ1-3; D is possibly TRBD1 (6 bases). CDR1 and CDR2 from the germline V gene are MNHEY and SVGAGI. The CDR3 runs 15 residues. The CDR3 reads CAGSSGQSTGNTIYF. In nucleotides, the CDR3 is TGTGCCGGCAGCTCCGGACAGTCTACTGGAAACACCATATATTTT.

The J gene is TRBJ2-5, the V gene TRBV11-3; 13 bases are a match to TRBD2. There are 16 residues in the CDR3. Trimming cost V 5 bases and J 0 bases; bases outside gene matches: 3. In germline, CDR1 is SGHNT, CDR2 YENEEA. The CDR3 loop is CASSRTSGGHQETQYF. CDR3 DNA sequence: TGTGCCAGCAGCCGGACTAGCGGGGGTCACCAAGAGACCCAGTACTTC.

This clonotype showed up just a few times. Just one base apart from a much larger clone, this may be a read error. The rearrangement joins TRBV7-9 to TRBJ2-7; perhaps TRBD1 as D (5 bases). This CDR3 region has 12 residues. V was clipped by 7 bases and J by 2 bases, with 9 bases between them. Germline V CDR1 and CDR2: SEHNR, FQNEAQ (reference sequence). This CDR3 reads CASNPRAYEQYF. The CDR3 coding sequence is TGTGCCAGCAACCCCAGGGCCTACGAGCAGTACTTC.

The chain has TRBV19 and TRBJ1-6, with a weak D call TRBD1 (5 bases). This CDR3 is built from 14 residues. Trimming removed 7 bases at V and 10 bases at J, with 17 bases between. Germline CDR1 is LNHDA and CDR2 is SQIVND (reference sequence). DNA of the CDR3: TGTGCCAGTAACATGGGGGGTAGCGAATCACCCCTCCACTTT. Amino acids: CASNMGGSESPLHF. The full variable domain, with the rest looked up from reference TRBV19 and TRBJ1-6, is DGGITQSPKYLFRKEGQNVTLSCEQNLNHDAMYWYRQDPGQGLRLIYYSQIVNDFQKGDIAEGYSVSREKKESFPLTVTSAQKNPTAFYLCASNMGGSESPLHFGNGTRLTVT.

The chain couples TRBV4-1 to TRBJ2-2; TRBD1 aligns across 7 bases. This CDR3 is built from 16 residues. Germline CDR1 reads MGHRA; CDR2 reads YSYEKL. The junction had 5 bases not matched to a gene; V was cut back by 4 bases and J by 0 bases. In nucleotides, the CDR3 is TGCGCCAGCAGCCCCGAAGGGGGCTCGAACACCGGGGAGCTGTTTTTT. It codes for CASSPEGGSNTGELFF.

The chain couples TRBV20-1 to TRBJ1-1; TRBD1 agrees at 7 bases. CDR3 length equals 11 residues. Per the germline V gene, CDR1 is DFQATT and CDR2 is SNEGSKA (reference sequence). V lost 5 bases, J lost 6 bases, and 3 bases stayed unmatched. The CDR3 loop reads CSAHRGAEAFF. For the CDR3, the DNA is TGCAGTGCTCACAGGGGCGCTGAAGCTTTCTTT.

This clonotype occurred a few times. The chain is built from TRBV10-3 and TRBJ2-3; TRBD2 is a possible D gene (5 bases). The germline V gene has CDR1 ENHRY and CDR2 SYGVKD. V was trimmed by 3 bases and J by 6 bases, leaving 13 bases between them. This CDR3 comprises 14 residues. In nucleotides, the CDR3 is TGTGCCATCAGTGACGGGGTTAGCTCGGATACGCAGTATTTT. Translating it yields CAISDGVSSDTQYF.

The V gene is TRBV19, the J gene TRBJ2-7, with D perhaps TRBD1 (5 bases). The CDR3 is 14 amino acids. Trimming shortened V by 0 bases and J by 5 bases, and 11 bases separated the two germline ends. Germline V gene lookup returns CDR1 LNHDA and CDR2 SQIVND (reference sequence). CDR3 amino acids: CASSIDRAGDEQYF. CDR3 nucleotide sequence: TGTGCCAGTAGTATAGACAGGGCTGGGGACGAGCAGTACTTC.